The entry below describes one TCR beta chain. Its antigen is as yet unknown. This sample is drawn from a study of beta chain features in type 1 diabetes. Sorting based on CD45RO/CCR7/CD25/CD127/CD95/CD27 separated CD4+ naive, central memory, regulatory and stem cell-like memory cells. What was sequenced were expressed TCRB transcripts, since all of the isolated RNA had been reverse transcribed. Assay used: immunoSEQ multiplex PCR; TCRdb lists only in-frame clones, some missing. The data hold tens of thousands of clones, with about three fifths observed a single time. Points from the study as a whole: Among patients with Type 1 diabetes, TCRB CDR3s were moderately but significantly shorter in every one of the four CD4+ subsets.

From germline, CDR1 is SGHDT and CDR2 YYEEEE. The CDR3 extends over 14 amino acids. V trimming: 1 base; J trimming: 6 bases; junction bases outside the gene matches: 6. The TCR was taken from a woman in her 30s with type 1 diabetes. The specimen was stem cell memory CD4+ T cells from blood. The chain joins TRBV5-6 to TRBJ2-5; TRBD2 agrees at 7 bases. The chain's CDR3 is CASSLYRGSKTQYF. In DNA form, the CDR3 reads TGTGCCAGCAGCTTGTATCGCGGGAGTAAGACCCAGTACTTC.